What follows describes a single T cell receptor beta chain. Germline assignment: CDR1 SNHLY and CDR2 FYNNEI. The CDR3 runs 13 residues. V lost 4 bases, J lost 12 bases, and 18 bases lay in between. The data are from a study of blood T cell repertoires in COVID-19. Study-level background: Samples of COVID-19 (acute and convalescent) were obtained from the United States, Italy and Spain. T cells, B-cell-depleted T cells, or PBMCs provided the cDNA or gDNA that served as material.

In the source study's methods: Quantification of nucleated cells was approximated via reference gene primer amplification. Sequencing was performed with immunoSEQ multiplex PCR; in TCRdb, only in-frame clones are kept and a portion is missing. That table is the source of V, J and clone size, and D and trimming were worked out from the DNA. The sample has 400,000 to 550,000 clones; about 89% are singletons. The sequencing sample was made of peripheral blood. This TCR was recovered from a young woman with acute or convalescent COVID-19. The V call is TRBV2, the J call TRBJ1-2, with unresolved D. CDR3 sequence reads: CASSGTPFSGHTF. The CDR3 DNA reads TGTGCCAGCAGTGGGACTCCGTTCAGCGGCCACACCTTC.